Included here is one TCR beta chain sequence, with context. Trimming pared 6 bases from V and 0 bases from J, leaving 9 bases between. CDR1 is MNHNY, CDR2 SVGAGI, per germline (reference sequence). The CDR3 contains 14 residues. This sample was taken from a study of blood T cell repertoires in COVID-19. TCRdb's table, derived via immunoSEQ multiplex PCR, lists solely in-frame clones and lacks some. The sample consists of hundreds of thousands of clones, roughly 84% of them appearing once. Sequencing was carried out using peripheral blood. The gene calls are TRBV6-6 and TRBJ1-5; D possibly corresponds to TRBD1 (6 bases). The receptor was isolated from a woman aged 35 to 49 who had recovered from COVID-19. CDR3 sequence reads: CASRGHYSNQPQHF. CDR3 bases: TGTGCCAGCAGGGGACACTATAGCAATCAGCCCCAGCATTTT.